Each of the 2 T cell receptor beta chains below was sequenced from the same sample in a study of blood T cell repertoires in COVID-19. The table came from immunoSEQ multiplex PCR; TCRdb's copy has only in-frame clones and leaves some out. The table includes about 140,000 clones, approximately 83% detected once. The sample consisted of peripheral blood. Every receptor here comes from a human donor in a cohort sampled during active COVID-19.

This clone was observed a handful of times. The V call is TRBV28, the J call TRBJ1-4, with 7 bases fitting TRBD1. V trimming: 4 bases; J trimming: 13 bases; junction bases outside the gene matches: 15. Germline V gives CDR1 MDHEN, CDR2 SYDVKM. The CDR3 covers 15 residues. The CDR3 coding sequence is TGTGCCAGCAGTTCACCATCGGGACAGCAGTGGGGACTGTTTTTT. It translates to CASSSPSGQQWGLFF.

This clone was recorded a few times. The J gene is TRBJ1-6, the V gene TRBV19; 7 nucleotides agree with TRBD1. Germline assignment: CDR1 LNHDA and CDR2 SQIVND (reference sequence). The CDR3 spans 15 residues. Unmatched junction bases numbered 7, after V lost 5 bases and J lost 6 bases. The CDR3, as DNA: TGTGCCAGTAGTCACCAGGGGGTGACTAATTCACCCCTCCACTTT. It yields the protein CASSHQGVTNSPLHF.